The entry below describes one T cell receptor (beta chain). This clone's antigen is unknown. CDR1 and CDR2 were assigned from the germline V gene as KGHDR and SFDVKD. From its cysteine to its phenylalanine, the CDR3 spans 17 amino acids. The record lacks a DNA sequence. This record belongs to a study of monozygotic twins with inflammatory bowel disease (dated by TCRdb to between 2018 and 2021). In the study overall: The complete study included roughly 30 monozygotic twin pairs: 19 IBD-discordant Danish pairs and nine German pairs, of which four were IBD-concordant and five were IBD-discordant. The search for disease-associated traits relied mainly on comparing, within discordant pairs, IBD patients with their genetically identical healthy co-twins. Each individual had, on average, about 151 000 unique TCRalpha sequences and 181 000 unique TCRbeta sequences available for analysis. Overall results and qualifications from the work: The results gave no support for a single strong signal or clonotype linked to IBD. The analysis was unable to tell apart different T cell subtypes. Because patients received different immunosuppressive treatments, the repertoires may have picked up extra background noise and variability between individuals. Compared with healthy twins, IBD patients shared fewer clonotypes with other individuals, and the difference was most pronounced in patients with signs of disease activity. A decrease in TCRbeta repertoire diversity, as measured by inverse Simpson index, was observed in IBD patients compared with their healthy co-twins. Concordant and discordant twins showed no difference in repertoire similarity, possibly because of limited statistical power.

Library creation used 5' RACE. Each TCR library was prepared from about 3.5 ug of total RNA. For each sample, cDNA synthesis with SMARTScribe reverse transcriptase was split into eight separate reactions. During cDNA synthesis, template switching introduced unique molecular identifiers that contained a 6-nucleotide sample barcode. TCRalpha and TCRbeta cDNA was amplified by two nested PCRs of about 15 and 9 cycles, with bead purification after each PCR. Before amplification, cDNA was treated with uracil DNA-glycosylase and purified using the QIAquick PCR purification kit. The second PCR added Illumina TruSeq-compatible adapters along with sample-specific barcodes. Library quality and concentration were assessed using TapeStation and Qubit, and roughly 5.5 ng of each library was pooled. Sequencing of pooled libraries was carried out on an Illumina HiSeq2500 single-index Rapid Run using 2 x 100 bp reads and custom sequencing primers. The original methods were these. MiGEC version 1.2.6 was used for UMI-based consensus assembly, which corrected PCR and sequencing errors. MiXCR version 2.1.1 was used to carry out V(D)J alignment, clonotype assembly and CDR3 extraction. Normalisation of gene usage, clonotype sharing and MAIT/NKT TCR abundance was achieved by analysing the top 1000, 10 000 and 20 000 clonotypes per sample. Diversity was computed as the inverse Simpson index with the vegan R package after downsampling to 27 000 UMIs. Paired Mann-Whitney U tests on discordant twin pairs were used, with Benjamini-Hochberg multiple-testing correction. After TCRdb reprocessed the reads, each CDR3 protein sequence was kept as one row, without DNA. It is TCRdb's table, rather than the study itself, that gives the V and J calls and clone size. This sample's clone table shows about 300,000 distinct CDR3 sequences. The leading ten clones occupy approximately 5.9% of the sample.

From each donor, an approximately 2.5 ml peripheral blood sample was drawn into PAXgene tubes and stored at -80 degrees C. Without any T cell sorting, total RNA was extracted from whole blood using the PAXgene blood miRNA kit on an automated QIAcube. Peripheral blood from monozygotic twin pairs, either concordant or discordant for inflammatory bowel disease, underwent deep TCRalpha and TCRbeta repertoire profiling that used unique molecular barcoding. For every twin pair, smoking habits were documented, and each individual was categorised as a current, former or never smoker. The sample comprised blood. This receptor chain uses TRBV24-1 and TRBJ1-5; TCRdb indicates TRBD1, and absent DNA this call remains unverified. The source is a human donor with ulcerative colitis or Crohn's disease, or a healthy co-twin of an affected twin (not recorded which). Here the CDR3 is given as CATSSLKGGESNQPQHF.